This T cell receptor (beta chain) was recorded in a study of blood T cell repertoires in COVID-19. About the research overall: From the United States, Italy and Spain came samples of acute and convalescent COVID-19. PBMCs, B-cell-depleted T cells, or T cells were the source of the cDNA or gDNA that made up the material.

This clone was seen just once. This CDR3 is 15 amino acids long. Germline assignment: CDR1 SGHKS and CDR2 YYEKEE (reference sequence). V was clipped by 0 bases and J by 1 base, with 10 bases between them. The assay was immunoSEQ multiplex PCR, and TCRdb's table has in-frame clones only and misses some. The sample includes under 200,000 clones, around 84% of them seen just once. The receptor comes from a man aged 35-49 years with acute or convalescent COVID-19. The sample taken for sequencing was peripheral blood. This chain uses TRBV5-5 with TRBJ1-2; tentative D call: TRBD1 (6 bases). CDR3 DNA sequence: TGTGCCAGCAGCTTGGCTGGGGACAATAACTATGGCTACACCTTC. This codes for CASSLAGDNNYGYTF.